This T cell receptor beta chain was obtained from a study of PD-1 blockade in classical Hodgkin lymphoma. General study points: Among the patients, those starting nivolumab under 1 year after ASCT were excluded. The study found that TCR diversity rose significantly by C4D1 in CD4+ but not CD8+ cells.

The CDR3 is 16 residues long. Trimming took 1 base from V and 3 from J, leaving 12 bases between them. CDR1 and CDR2 from the germline V gene are SEHNR and FQNEAQ (reference sequence). Regarding time point: cycle 4 day 1 (C4D1), after more than five weeks of nivolumab. Autologous stem cell transplantation was followed by relapse in every patient, and brentuximab vedotin exposure varied. Sequencing used immunoSEQ multiplex PCR; TCRdb keeps in-frame clones, though not all of them. The table shows 96,000 or so clones, with under 95% occurring only once. A note on this clone: Antigen unknown.

The material sequenced was peripheral blood mononuclear cells (PBMCs), taken before the fourth cycle of nivolumab. This TCR was recovered from a human donor with classical Hodgkin lymphoma. The V and J genes are TRBV7-9 and TRBJ1-4; D unclear. Here the CDR3 DNA reads TGTGCCAGCAGCTTAGGAGGCCAGGCGGCTAATGAAAAACTGTTTTTT. Its protein is CASSLGGQAANEKLFF.